This T cell receptor (beta chain) was obtained from a study of blood T cell repertoires in COVID-19. Participants' reported clinical history set cohort assignment. The protocol was immunoSEQ multiplex PCR, while the TCRdb copy is restricted to in-frame clones and leaves out a portion. The table has about 250,000 clones, roughly 80% seen once. Germline V lookup: CDR1 LNHDA, CDR2 SQIVND (reference sequence). Trimming cost V 7 bases and J 3 bases; bases outside gene matches: 9. This CDR3 spans 15 amino acids. This TCR was recovered from a man aged 50-60 years who had recovered from COVID-19. This chain connects TRBV19 to TRBJ2-3; the match to TRBD2 covers 8 bases. The sequencing sample was made of PBMCs or T cells enriched from blood (not recorded which). CDR3 in amino acids: CASNPGGGRTDTQYF. The CDR3 DNA sequence: TGTGCCAGTAACCCCGGCGGCGGGAGGACAGATACGCAGTATTTT.